These 11 T cell receptor beta chains share one sample of origin, sequenced in a study of CD8+CD57+ T cells in acquired aplastic anemia. The template used for profiling TCR beta VDJ and CDR3 was genomic DNA. Using its own MiXCR run on the reads, TCRdb lists one record per CDR3 protein. The sample shows about 420,000 distinct CDR3 sequences, approximately 70% of them seen only once. The specimen was sorted CD4+, CD8+, or CD8+CD57+ T cells (not recorded which) from PBMCs. The receptors were sampled from a human donor in good health, serving as a control.

This clonotype was recorded at least ten times. The chain carries TRBV25-1 and TRBJ1-6; 9 bases are a match to TRBD1. The CDR3 loop spans 15 amino acids. Germline-derived CDR1 and CDR2 are MGHDK and SYGVNS. With V trimmed by 5 bases and J by 9 bases, 8 bases remained unmatched. The CDR3 DNA reads as TGTGCCAGCAGTCCACCCGGACAGGGGAGTTCACCCCTCCACTTT. Translating gives CASSPPGQGSSPLHF.

The CDR3 nucleotides read TGTGCCACCAGCAGAAATCGGACAGGGGTGGAAAAACTGTTTTTT. The encoded protein is CATSRNRTGVEKLFF. This sequence joins TRBV15 and TRBJ2-3, with 9 bases matching TRBD1. The DNA end lines up better with TRBJ1-4; the J call may be wrong. CDR1 LNHNV and CDR2 YYDKDF come from the germline V gene (reference sequence). The CDR3 loop spans 15 amino acids.

With respect to this clonotype: One junction end disagrees with the germline gene, perhaps due to a read error. This rearrangement joins TRBV7-2 to TRBJ1-1; D unclear. From germline, CDR1 is SGHTA and CDR2 FQGNSA. The CDR3 runs to 13 residues. The CDR3 region is CASSGRPAFEAFF. The CDR3 DNA follows: TGTGCCAGCAGCGGGCGACCGGCCTTTGAAGCCTTCTTT.

The chain recombines TRBV7-3 with TRBJ2-5; 7 bases align to TRBD1. Germline V gene data show CDR1 as SGHTA and CDR2 as FQGTGA. This CDR3 has 14 residues. The trim removed 2 bases at V and 12 bases at J, leaving 12 bases unmatched. The CDR3 DNA follows: TGTGCCAGCAGCTTAGATCTGACAGGGAACACTGAGTACTTC. Amino acids: CASSLDLTGNTEYF.

The V and J genes are TRBV12-3 or TRBV12-4 and TRBJ2-3; D call uncertain. Trimming shortened V by 4 bases and J by 2 bases, and 10 bases separated the two germline ends. The CDR3 extends over 14 amino acids. As DNA, the CDR3 is TGTGCCAGCAGTTCCTCATCATCCACAGATACGCAGTATTTT. Its protein is CASSSSSSTDTQYF.

This clonotype has ten or more counts. The chain carries TRBV20-1 and TRBJ2-1; 14 positions agree with TRBD2. The CDR3 loop spans 14 amino acids. Losses at the gene ends were 6 bases for V and 7 bases for J; bases not matched to a gene: 5. The germline gives CDR1 DFQATT, CDR2 SNEGSKA (reference sequence). CDR3 loop: CSARLAGGQNEQFF. The CDR3 DNA reads TGCAGTGCCAGACTAGCGGGGGGGCAGAATGAGCAGTTCTTC.

This clonotype was seen repeatedly, ten times or more. V is TRBV7-2 and J is TRBJ2-3, with D possibly matching TRBD2 (6 bases). In germline, CDR1 is SGHTA, CDR2 FQGNSA. V was trimmed by 2 bases and J by 2 bases, leaving 11 bases between them. This CDR3 has 15 amino acids. DNA of the CDR3: TGTGCCAGCAGCTTATCACGGGGGATCACAGATACGCAGTATTTT. This encodes CASSLSRGITDTQYF.

The J gene is TRBJ2-1, the V gene TRBV5-1; TRBD1 matches 9 bases. CDR3 length: 15 residues. V was pared by 5 bases and J by 1 base, with 4 bases of the junction left unmatched. CDR1 is SGHRS and CDR2 is YFSETQ in the germline V gene. This CDR3 reads CASSAGQGSYNEQFF. The CDR3 DNA is TGCGCCAGCAGTGCAGGACAGGGGTCCTACAATGAGCAGTTCTTC.

This clonotype was seen at least ten times. This rearrangement joins TRBV7-3 to TRBJ2-5; 12 positions agree with TRBD2. CDR1 and CDR2 from the germline V gene are SGHTA and FQGTGA. This CDR3 region has 15 residues. The V segment lost 5 bases and the J segment 4 bases; nucleotides outside the gene matches: 5. CDR3 nucleotides: TGTGCCAGCAGCAGAACTAGCGGGGGGCGAGAGACCCAGTACTTC. Its protein is CASSRTSGGRETQYF.

A remark on this clonotype: Compared with germline, one end of the junction differs, possibly owing to a read error. DNA of the CDR3: TGTGCCAGCAGCTTAACACCTCACTACGAGCAGTACTTC. Encoded protein: CASSLTPHYEQYF. This sequence joins TRBV5-1 and TRBJ2-7; D unclear. The length of the CDR3 is 13 residues. CDR1 and CDR2 (germline): SGHRS, YFSETQ.

Remarks on this clonotype: Lacking the conserved final phenylalanine or tryptophan, this CDR3 likely reflects a read error. The limits of the CDR3 on the DNA are not certain, so only TCRdb's listed CDR3 is given. The chain joins TRBV19 to TRBJ1-1; TRBD1 reflects the table's D call only, with no check against the DNA. The CDR3 contains 14 residues when both ends are counted. Germline V gene lookup returns CDR1 LNHDA and CDR2 SQIVND (reference sequence). CDR3 residues: CASSRADQGTQPQH.